Below are 8 T cell receptor beta chains sequenced from a single sample in a study of patients and donors after allogeneic stem cell transplantation. TCRdb re-derived calls from the RT-PCR reads in MiXCR, one entry per CDR3 protein. The table records about 200,000 distinct CDR3 sequences, around two fifths of them present only once. Source material: blood, either unsorted or a sorted T cell fraction (not recorded which). The receptors were sampled from a human donor who was either an allogeneic HSCT recipient or a stem cell or donor lymphocyte infusion donor (not recorded which). It is not recorded whose cells these are; they may come from a transplant donor.

The chain is built from TRBV20-1 and TRBJ2-1; tentative D call: TRBD2 (5 bases). Germline V lookup: CDR1 DFQATT, CDR2 SNEGSKA (reference sequence). CDR3 length equals 16 residues. V dropped 6 bases and J dropped 0 bases, with 18 bases sitting between them. Here the CDR3 reads CSARTWTGSSYNEQFF. In DNA, the CDR3 is TGCAGTGCCCGAACTTGGACTGGGAGCTCCTACAATGAGCAGTTCTTC.

The V and J genes are TRBV15 and TRBJ1-5; tentative D call: TRBD1 (6 bases). V lost 8 bases, J lost 9 bases, and 17 bases lay in between. Per germline, CDR1 LNHNV and CDR2 YYDKDF (reference sequence). This CDR3 contains 13 residues. This chain's CDR3 is CATSSQGPGPQHF. In nucleotides, the CDR3 is TGTGCCACCTCCTCGCAGGGGCCTGGGCCCCAGCATTTT.

This clonotype was observed at least ten times. The J gene is TRBJ1-2, the V gene TRBV10-3, with 7 bases that match TRBD1. In germline, CDR1 is ENHRY, CDR2 SYGVKD. Trimming removed 11 bases from V and 6 bases from J; junction bases left unmatched: 12. The CDR3 consists of 13 residues. The DNA of the CDR3 is TGTGCCGTAAGGGACAGCTCAAGGGATGGCTACACCTTC. This gives the protein CAVRDSSRDGYTF.

In this sample, this clonotype turned up once. The chain links TRBV29-1 to TRBJ2-2, with D tentatively TRBD1 (6 bases). The CDR3 totals 14 residues. CDR1 and CDR2 (germline): SQVTM, ANQGSEA. The V and J ends lost 6 bases and 0 bases respectively, with 11 bases between them. CDR3: CSVSDRSNTGELFF. The CDR3 DNA follows: TGCAGCGTCTCAGACAGGTCGAACACCGGGGAGCTGTTTTTT.

This clonotype was counted only a few times. For the CDR3, the DNA is TGTGCCAGCAGCCCATGGGACGATCGGGACACCAAAGGCGGCTACACCTTC. Its translation: CASSPWDDRDTKGGYTF. This chain links TRBV14 with TRBJ1-2, with D possibly matching TRBD1 (6 bases). With 4 bases removed from V and 8 bases from J, the gap between germline ends came to 26 bases. This CDR3 spans 17 amino acids. Germline CDR1 is SGHDN and CDR2 is FVKESK.

The chain recombines TRBV6-2 or TRBV6-3 with TRBJ2-7; 12 bases match TRBD1. Germline CDR1 is MNHEY and CDR2 is SVGEGT. The CDR3 is made up of 15 amino acids. Unmatched junction bases numbered 4, after V lost 4 bases and J lost 3 bases. The CDR3 spells CASSWDRGQIYEQYF. The CDR3 DNA reads as TGTGCCAGCAGTTGGGACAGGGGGCAAATCTACGAGCAGTACTTC.

CDR3 sequence (DNA): TGCGCCAGCAGCCAAGATGAAGACTTAATCTACAATGAGCAGTTCTTC. Its protein product is CASSQDEDLIYNEQFF. The genes are TRBV4-3 and TRBJ2-1; D call uncertain. CDR3 length: 16 residues. Trimming cost V 0 bases and J 3 bases, with 12 bases left between them. Germline V gene sequence: CDR1 LGHNA, CDR2 YSLEER.

Remarks on this clonotype: Sequence at one end of the junction differs from germline and may be a read error. The gene calls are TRBV3-1 and TRBJ2-1; the D is unclear. The CDR3 extends over 15 amino acids. Germline lookup yields CDR1 LGHDT and CDR2 YNNKEL (reference sequence). CDR3 amino acids: CASSQDASSYNEQFF. CDR3 nucleotide sequence: TGTGCAAGCAGCCAAGACGCAAGCTCCTACAATGAGCAGTTCTTC.